This note documents a single T cell receptor (beta chain) sequence. The data were obtained in a study of blood T cell repertoires in COVID-19. Overall study: The United States, Italy and Spain supplied acute and convalescent COVID-19 samples. PBMCs, B-cell-depleted T cells, or T cells provided the cDNA or gDNA that made up the material.

J was trimmed by 3 bases and V by 3 bases; bases with no gene match: 5. This CDR3 contains 14 residues. The germline V gene has CDR1 MDHEN and CDR2 SYDVKM. In the original analysis: Reference gene primer amplification gave estimated nucleated cell counts. Libraries were prepared by immunoSEQ multiplex PCR; TCRdb keeps only in-frame clonotypes and omits some of them. V and J calls and clone size come straight from that table; D and trimming were deduced from the DNA. Of 150,000 to 200,000 clones listed, around four fifths are singletons. Seattle-derived patients entered the study during active infection and were followed longitudinally.

This TCR derives from a woman aged 70-85 years with COVID-19, enrolled during active disease. This chain joins TRBV28 and TRBJ2-7, with TRBD1 identical over 7 bases. Sequencing was performed on peripheral blood. CDR3 nucleotides: TGTGCCAGCAGTTTGGCAGGGGGTAACTACGAGCAGTACTTC. Translation: CASSLAGGNYEQYF.